The 22 T cell receptor beta chains given below trace back to one sample, sequenced in a study of Graves' ophthalmopathy and Graves' hyperthyroidism. The authors amplified TCR beta CDR3 regions, and they did so from RNA transcripts for repertoire sequencing. After a first-round RT-PCR with HTBI primers, a second-round multiplex PCR was run. Each CDR3 protein is one row after TCRdb ran MiXCR on the multiplex PCR reads. The repertoire holds about 210,000 distinct CDR3 sequences, with around 30% as singletons. The source material was peripheral blood. These receptors were taken from a man aged 50 or older with Graves' ophthalmopathy.

This clonotype was observed at least ten times. V usage is TRBV11-3 and J usage is TRBJ2-7, with D perhaps matching TRBD1 or TRBD2 (5 bases each). Per germline, CDR1 SGHNT and CDR2 YENEEA. Trimming stripped 2 bases from V and 3 bases from J, with 17 bases between. The CDR3 length is 16 residues. The CDR3 nucleotides are TGTGCCAGCAGCTTAATTGGGACGACAGACTACTACGAGCAGTACTTC. Its protein is CASSLIGTTDYYEQYF.

There are many counts of this clonotype. This sequence joins TRBV5-1 and TRBJ2-2; no firm D call. The V end lost 5 bases, the J end lost 7 bases, and 9 bases lay between the germline ends. CDR1 SGHRS and CDR2 YFSETQ come from the germline V gene. This CDR3 spans 12 amino acids. The DNA for the CDR3 is TGCGCCAGCAGTAACACCCTCGGGGAGCTGTTTTTT. The encoded protein is CASSNTLGELFF. The whole variable domain, filled in from reference TRBV5-1 and TRBJ2-2, reads KAGVTQTPRYLIKTRGQQVTLSCSPISGHRSVSWYQQTPGQGLQFLFEYFSETQRNKGNFPGRFSGRQFSNSRSEMNVSTLELGDSALYLCASSNTLGELFFGEGSRLTVL.

This clonotype was picked up many times. The chain uses TRBV6-2 or TRBV6-3 and TRBJ2-7; D not resolved. The V gene lost 0 bases and the J gene lost 7 bases, with 4 bases spanning the gap. This CDR3 spans 11 amino acids. The V gene's germline CDR1 is MNHEY and CDR2 SVGEGT. CDR3 in DNA: TGTGCCAGCAGTTACTCGAAAGAGCAGTACTTC. It is translated as CASSYSKEQYF.

In nucleotides, the CDR3 is TGTGCCAGCAGAACCGTCGGTTATGGCTACACCTTC. Protein: CASRTVGYGYTF. The V and J genes are TRBV6-2 or TRBV6-3 and TRBJ1-2, with D unresolved. V lost 6 bases to trimming and J lost 5 bases, with 10 bases between them. Germline loops: CDR1 MNHEY, CDR2 SVGEGT. The CDR3 is 12 residues long.

This clonotype was seen repeatedly, ten times or more. V usage is TRBV7-9 and J usage is TRBJ1-1; TRBD1 is a possible D gene (6 bases). This CDR3 spans 14 amino acids. Germline V lookup: CDR1 SEHNR, CDR2 FQNEAQ (reference sequence). V was clipped by 5 bases and J by 0 bases, with 10 bases between them. The CDR3 nucleotides are TGTGCCAGCAGCACGGGGGCGCTGAACACTGAAGCTTTCTTT. This encodes CASSTGALNTEAFF.

The V gene is TRBV6-2 or TRBV6-3, the J gene TRBJ1-3, with D possibly TRBD1 on 5 matching bases. This CDR3 contains 16 residues. V dropped 2 bases and J dropped 0 bases, with 11 bases sitting between them. Germline-derived CDR1 and CDR2 are MNHEY and SVGEGT. CDR3 loop: CASSYVKGSSGNTIYF. In DNA, the CDR3 is TGTGCCAGCAGTTACGTGAAGGGGAGCTCTGGAAACACCATATATTTT.

The chain employs TRBV28 and TRBJ1-1; weak D call: TRBD1 (6 bases). CDR3 length: 12 amino acids. Trimming shortened V by 6 bases and J by 5 bases, and 10 bases separated the two germline ends. Germline CDR1 reads MDHEN; CDR2 reads SYDVKM. The CDR3 here is CASSDRRTEAFF. The CDR3 region has the DNA TGTGCCAGCAGCGACAGGCGGACTGAAGCTTTCTTT.

This clonotype appeared many times. The rearrangement uses TRBV6-2 or TRBV6-3 and TRBJ2-5; D unresolved. Trimming took 7 bases from V and 5 from J, leaving 14 bases between them. Germline CDR1 reads MNHEY; CDR2 reads SVGEGT. The CDR3 contains 13 residues. As DNA, the CDR3 is TGTGCCAGCACCAGAGATGTGTCTGAGACCCAGTACTTC. This gives the protein CASTRDVSETQYF.

In its sample, this clonotype was seen many times. The gene calls are TRBV6-1 and TRBJ2-5; perhaps TRBD1 as D (5 bases). The germline CDR1 and CDR2 sequences are MNHNS and SASEGT. The CDR3 runs 13 residues. The V end was cut by 6 bases, the J end by 10 bases, with 18 bases between. As DNA, the CDR3 is TGTGCCAGCAGAACTGGGGCCCTTGGGATCCAGTACTTC. Its translation is CASRTGALGIQYF.

The chain combines TRBV30 with TRBJ1-1; perhaps TRBD1 as D (6 bases). V was shortened by 0 bases and J by 7 bases, with 6 bases between the two germline ends. Germline V gives CDR1 GTSNPN, CDR2 SVGIG (reference sequence). The CDR3 sequence is 11 residues long. This CDR3 reads CAWSVGGEAFF. Written as DNA, the CDR3 is TGTGCCTGGAGTGTAGGGGGTGAAGCTTTCTTT.

This clonotype occurred many times. The rearrangement links TRBV20-1 to TRBJ2-7, with a tentative D call TRBD1 (5 bases). The CDR3 loop spans 13 amino acids. Germline loops: CDR1 DFQATT, CDR2 SNEGSKA (reference sequence). The germline V and J ends were trimmed by 4 bases and 3 bases, with 13 bases remaining between them. The CDR3 DNA reads TGCAGTGCTATATCAGGGATAAGCTACGAGCAGTACTTC. Amino acid sequence: CSAISGISYEQYF.

This clonotype was seen many times. The genes are TRBV6-5 and TRBJ2-5, with D possibly TRBD2 on 6 matching bases. Germline V CDR1 and CDR2: MNHEY, SVGAGI. V lost 2 bases and J 4 bases, leaving 8 bases between the germline ends. The CDR3 contains 13 residues. The chain's CDR3 is CASSYRERETQYF. CDR3 sequence (DNA): TGTGCCAGCAGTTACCGGGAGAGAGAGACCCAGTACTTC.

Many counts were recorded for this clonotype. The chain has TRBV7-2 and TRBJ2-7; a possible D gene is TRBD1 (5 bases). CDR3 size: 13 residues. Germline V gene sequence: CDR1 SGHTA, CDR2 FQGNSA. V was clipped by 5 bases and J by 2 bases, with 10 bases between them. CDR3 protein: CASSPRATYEQYF. The DNA of the CDR3 is TGTGCCAGCAGCCCCAGGGCAACCTACGAGCAGTACTTC. Full variable domain (rest looked up from reference TRBV7-2 and TRBJ2-7): GAGVSQSPSNKVTEKGKDVELRCDPISGHTALYWYRQSLGQGLEFLIYFQGNSAPDKSGLPSDRFSAERTGGSVSTLTIQRTQQEDSAVYLCASSPRATYEQYFGPGTRLTVT.

In this sample, this clonotype turned up many times. The chain couples TRBV5-1 to TRBJ1-1, with a weak D call TRBD1 (5 bases). The V end was cut by 1 base, the J end by 0 bases, with 7 bases between. Per the germline V gene, CDR1 is SGHRS and CDR2 is YFSETQ. The CDR3 consists of 14 residues. CDR3 DNA sequence: TGCGCCAGCAGCTTGACAGGCATGAACACTGAAGCTTTCTTT. It encodes CASSLTGMNTEAFF. The full variable domain, in which reference TRBV5-1 and TRBJ1-1 provide the parts outside the CDR3, is KAGVTQTPRYLIKTRGQQVTLSCSPISGHRSVSWYQQTPGQGLQFLFEYFSETQRNKGNFPGRFSGRQFSNSRSEMNVSTLELGDSALYLCASSLTGMNTEAFFGQGTRLTVV.

This clonotype has at least ten counts. V gene TRBV20-1 combines with J gene TRBJ1-5, with a tentative D call TRBD1 (6 bases). CDR3 size: 13 residues. Germline V gene sequence: CDR1 DFQATT, CDR2 SNEGSKA (reference sequence). V was clipped by 6 bases and J by 2 bases, with 11 bases between them. The CDR3 nucleotides read TGCAGTGCGCCCAGGGGCGGCAATCAGCCCCAGCATTTT. Translating it yields CSAPRGGNQPQHF.

The rearrangement uses TRBV28 and TRBJ1-3; TRBD1 is a possible D gene (5 bases). CDR1 is MDHEN, CDR2 SYDVKM, per germline. V dropped 6 bases and J dropped 0 bases, with 15 bases sitting between them. This CDR3 region has 16 residues. CDR3 in amino acids: CASSLNIGASGNTIYF. For the CDR3, the DNA is TGTGCCAGCAGCCTCAACATAGGGGCCTCTGGAAACACCATATATTTT.

The chain joins TRBV6-1 to TRBJ2-7; D is perhaps TRBD1 or TRBD2 (5 bases each). Germline V gene data show CDR1 as MNHNS and CDR2 as SASEGT. The CDR3 contains 14 residues. Trimming pared 6 bases from V and 3 bases from J, leaving 15 bases between. This chain's CDR3 is CASSGTPRFYEQYF. DNA for the CDR3: TGTGCCAGCAGCGGGACGCCGCGATTCTACGAGCAGTACTTC.

At least ten counts were recorded for this clonotype. The V gene is TRBV7-8, the J gene TRBJ2-7, with a tentative D call TRBD2 (6 bases). The CDR3 length is 16 residues. Germline lookup yields CDR1 SGHVS and CDR2 FQNEAQ. With 5 bases removed from V and 4 bases from J, the gap between germline ends came to 21 bases. The CDR3 loop reads CASSPLLRAGRYEQYF. The DNA for the CDR3 is TGTGCCAGCAGCCCCCTACTTAGGGCAGGGAGGTACGAGCAGTACTTC.

This clonotype occurred many times. J is TRBJ2-7 and V is TRBV29-1, with D possibly TRBD2 on 6 matching bases. The V end lost 7 bases, the J end lost 5 bases, and 15 bases lay between the germline ends. Germline CDR1 and CDR2: SQVTM and ANQGSEA. The length of the CDR3 is 12 residues. The CDR3 spells CSGTTGSDEQYF. The CDR3 bases are TGCAGCGGGACTACTGGGTCTGACGAGCAGTACTTC.

The chain is built from TRBV10-3 and TRBJ2-7; D call uncertain. V lost 8 bases and J 5 bases, leaving 16 bases between the germline ends. This CDR3 region has 13 residues. CDR1 ENHRY and CDR2 SYGVKD come from the germline V gene. For the CDR3, the DNA is TGTGCCATCGAAAGCGCTAGTCGGCACGAGCAGTACTTC. It codes for CAIESASRHEQYF.

The chain joins TRBV11-2 to TRBJ2-5; TRBD2 might be the D (6 bases). Trimming stripped 5 bases from V and 1 base from J, with 17 bases between. This CDR3 is built from 16 residues. Per the germline V gene, CDR1 is SGHAT and CDR2 is FQNNGV. This CDR3 is CASSPPLGLFQETQYF. CDR3 DNA sequence: TGTGCCAGCAGCCCACCGTTGGGACTTTTCCAAGAGACCCAGTACTTC.

The chain employs TRBV19 and TRBJ2-5; 8 bases fit TRBD2. V dropped 5 bases and J dropped 5; count of bases not matched to a gene: 13. CDR1 is LNHDA and CDR2 is SQIVND in the germline V gene (reference sequence). The CDR3 is 16 residues long. Written as DNA, the CDR3 is TGTGCCAGTAGTCGGACCGTAACGGGAGGGACCGAGACCCAGTACTTC. Translated, it gives CASSRTVTGGTETQYF.